These 31 T cell receptor beta chains originate from one sample sequenced in a study of T cell responses to AZD1222 COVID-19 vaccine (dated by TCRdb to about 2021). The receptor library was made with the immunoSEQ multiplex PCR assay. TCRdb retrieved this table from immuneACCESS and kept in-frame rearrangements only. Not all clones are present; in checked studies, unresolved V genes account for under half, and no reason is known for the remainder. The sample records roughly 110,000 clones, 90% of which are singletons. The top ten constitute approximately 8% of the sample. What this sample's time point label stands for: about 28 days (+/-7) after the second vaccine dose. This specimen consisted of peripheral blood, obtained 28 days after the second AZD1222 dose. The receptors stem from an adult who received the AZD1222 COVID-19 vaccine.

This clone was seen just once. This chain joins TRBV14 and TRBJ2-2; D is ambiguous. The V gene's germline CDR1 is SGHDN and CDR2 FVKESK. The CDR3 sequence is 16 residues long. V gave up 1 base and J gave up 0 bases, with 9 bases separating them. This CDR3 is CASSQGWGTNTGELFF. CDR3 nucleotide sequence: TGTGCCAGCAGCCAAGGCTGGGGAACGAACACCGGGGAGCTGTTTTTT.

In its sample, this clone was seen once. The chain links TRBV9 to TRBJ2-6, with 8 bases matching TRBD2. Germline assignment: CDR1 SGDLS and CDR2 YYNGEE. The V gene end was trimmed by 7 bases and the J gene end by 0 bases; junction bases not matched to a gene: 6. The CDR3 sequence is 16 residues long. The CDR3 sequence: CASESGGNSGANVLTF. The DNA for the CDR3 is TGTGCCAGCGAATCGGGAGGGAACTCTGGGGCCAACGTCCTGACTTTC.

The chain has TRBV6-5 and TRBJ2-6, with D unresolved. From germline, CDR1 is MNHEY and CDR2 SVGAGI. CDR3 size: 14 residues. Trimming took off 7 bases at V and 10 bases at J, with 17 bases between the two ends. CDR3 bases: TGTGCCAGCACCAAGTCATTCGGGCAAAACGTCCTGACTTTC. Its protein product is CASTKSFGQNVLTF.

J is TRBJ2-5 and V is TRBV3-1 (or the pseudogene TRBV3-2); 10 bases map to TRBD1. V gave up 4 bases and J gave up 5 bases; unmatched junction bases: 7. This CDR3 is built from 15 residues. CDR1 LGHDT and CDR2 YNNKEL come from the germline V gene (reference sequence). The CDR3 bases are TGTGCCAGCAGCCCAATAACGGGACAGGGGGAGACCCAGTACTTC. Translated, it gives CASSPITGQGETQYF.

The chain carries TRBV19 and TRBJ1-1; D is possibly TRBD1 (5 bases). This CDR3 comprises 18 residues. The germline V and J ends were trimmed by 2 bases and 0 bases, with 19 bases remaining between them. Germline values: CDR1 LNHDA, CDR2 SQIVND (reference sequence). This CDR3 is CASSILRGRGGMNTEAFF. The CDR3 DNA reads as TGTGCCAGTAGTATACTCCGGGGCCGTGGCGGGATGAACACTGAAGCTTTCTTT.

The rearrangement uses TRBV19 and TRBJ2-1; the match to TRBD2 covers 8 bases. Trimming removed 3 bases from V and 3 bases from J; junction bases left unmatched: 7. Per germline, CDR1 LNHDA and CDR2 SQIVND (reference sequence). The CDR3 totals 16 residues. The CDR3 DNA sequence: TGTGCCAGTAGTATCGGCGGGGGGCTCCGCTACAATGAGCAGTTCTTC. This translates into CASSIGGGLRYNEQFF.

The genes are TRBV7-3 and TRBJ2-5; D is unclear. The CDR3 runs 15 residues. Trimming cost V 0 bases and J 1 base, with 9 bases left between them. The germline V gene encodes CDR1 SGHTA and CDR2 FQGTGA. CDR3 DNA: TGTGCCAGCAGCTTAACGGGATCGGCCCAAGAGACCCAGTACTTC. The encoded protein is CASSLTGSAQETQYF.

J is TRBJ2-5 and V is TRBV7-3; D possibly corresponds to TRBD2 (5 bases). The germline V gene has CDR1 SGHTA and CDR2 FQGTGA. This CDR3 spans 14 amino acids. Trimming cost V 7 bases and J 2 bases, with 14 bases left between them. The CDR3 spells CASTPRSGQETQYF. For the CDR3, the DNA is TGTGCCAGCACCCCCAGGTCGGGGCAAGAGACCCAGTACTTC.

The chain has TRBV19 and TRBJ1-5, with D possibly being TRBD1 (5 bases). The CDR3 totals 13 residues. Germline CDR1 LNHDA, CDR2 SQIVND (reference sequence). The CDR3 nucleotides are TGTGCGCCCGGCGGCAGGGTAAATCAGCCCCAGCATTTT. Amino acids: CAPGGRVNQPQHF.

This clone was detected once. This same CDR3 is encoded by further DNA sequences in the sample. V gene TRBV5-1 combines with J gene TRBJ2-2; D not resolved. Trimming took off 0 bases at V and 2 bases at J, with 2 bases between the two ends. CDR3 length: 13 amino acids. Germline V gives CDR1 SGHRS, CDR2 YFSETQ. CDR3 residues: CASSLGNTGELFF. Written as DNA, the CDR3 is TGCGCCAGCAGCTTGGGCAACACCGGGGAGCTGTTTTTT.

J is TRBJ2-3 and V is TRBV5-4, with D uncertain. V dropped 1 base and J dropped 0 bases, with 6 bases sitting between them. This CDR3 has 14 residues. CDR1 and CDR2 (germline): SGHNT, YYREEE (reference sequence). The CDR3 region is CASSLRISTDTQYF. CDR3 DNA sequence: TGTGCCAGCAGCTTGCGGATTAGCACAGATACGCAGTATTTT.

The chain couples TRBV15 to TRBJ2-7; the D gene is possibly TRBD1 (5 bases). Looked up from germline, CDR1 is LNHNV and CDR2 is YYDKDF (reference sequence). V gave up 0 bases and J gave up 0 bases, with 9 bases separating them. The length of the CDR3 is 15 residues. The CDR3, as DNA: TGTGCCACCAGCAGAGAGCAGGGATCCTCCTACGAGCAGTACTTC. Encoded protein: CATSREQGSSYEQYF.

This clone has a count of ten or more. V usage is TRBV11-2 and J usage is TRBJ2-7; 11 bases are shared with TRBD2. Germline CDR1 reads SGHAT; CDR2 reads FQNNGV. The V segment lost 4 bases and the J segment 2 bases; nucleotides outside the gene matches: 4. This CDR3 comprises 15 residues. The CDR3: CASSSTSGGTYEQYF. In DNA form, the CDR3 reads TGTGCCAGCAGCTCCACTAGCGGGGGCACCTACGAGCAGTACTTC.

The J gene is TRBJ2-7, the V gene TRBV5-1; TRBD1 agrees at 11 bases. V gave up 4 bases and J gave up 4 bases; unmatched junction bases: 4. The CDR3 consists of 14 residues. Germline CDR1 SGHRS, CDR2 YFSETQ. The CDR3 loop is CASSPGQGVYEQYF. In DNA, the CDR3 is TGCGCCAGCAGCCCGGGACAGGGGGTGTACGAGCAGTACTTC.

In its sample, this clone was seen a few times. The chain links TRBV4-1 to TRBJ2-7; D possibly corresponds to TRBD2 (5 bases). The CDR3 totals 13 residues. The V gene lost 3 bases and the J gene lost 5 bases, with 11 bases spanning the gap. Germline lookup yields CDR1 MGHRA and CDR2 YSYEKL. CDR3 amino acids: CASSQDLRDEQYF. CDR3 DNA sequence: TGCGCCAGCAGCCAGGATTTGCGGGACGAGCAGTACTTC.

This chain uses TRBV6-5 with TRBJ1-1; D is possibly TRBD1 (5 bases). V was cut by 5 bases and J by 4 bases, with 11 bases left in between. The CDR3 length is 13 residues. Germline V gives CDR1 MNHEY, CDR2 SVGAGI. CDR3 protein: CASSHSGGTEAFF. The CDR3 DNA reads as TGTGCCAGCAGTCACAGTGGGGGCACTGAAGCTTTCTTT.

This chain connects TRBV5-4 to TRBJ2-7; TRBD2 agrees at 8 bases. The ends lost 0 bases at V and 5 bases at J; junction bases unmatched: 7. From germline, CDR1 is SGHNT and CDR2 YYREEE (reference sequence). The CDR3 extends over 15 amino acids. The CDR3 nucleotides are TGTGCCAGCAGCTTGGTCTCAGCGGGGGCCAACGAGCAGTACTTC. This gives the protein CASSLVSAGANEQYF.

The CDR3 nucleotides are TGTGCCATCAGTCACGAAGGGGGGGGCACTGAAGCTTTCTTT. Protein: CAISHEGGGTEAFF. The gene calls are TRBV10-3 and TRBJ1-1; tentative D call: TRBD1 (6 bases). Trimming stripped 5 bases from V and 4 bases from J, with 14 bases between. The CDR3 has 14 amino acids. Germline V gene data show CDR1 as ENHRY and CDR2 as SYGVKD.

A single count supports this clone. J is TRBJ2-2 and V is TRBV7-9, with a tentative D call TRBD2 (6 bases). CDR3 length: 18 residues. V was shortened by 5 bases and J by 9 bases, with 28 bases between the two germline ends. Germline CDR1 SEHNR, CDR2 FQNEAQ (reference sequence). CDR3 region: CASSRPSPLADTLRELFF. The CDR3 region has the DNA TGTGCCAGCAGCCGACCTTCTCCCTTAGCGGATACCCTTAGGGAGCTGTTTTTT.

The chain combines TRBV9 with TRBJ1-3; TRBD1 matches 7 bases. The CDR3 has 18 residues. V was clipped by 0 bases and J by 0 bases; unmatched bases: 9. CDR1 SGDLS and CDR2 YYNGEE come from the germline V gene. DNA for the CDR3: TGTGCCAGCAGCGTAGCGGGGGGACAGTTGAGCTCTGGAAACACCATATATTTT. Translating gives CASSVAGGQLSSGNTIYF.

The rearrangement links TRBV23-1 to TRBJ1-6; D is undetermined. TRBV23-1 is noted as an ORF with a role that remains uncertain. V lost 8 bases and J 7 bases, leaving 12 bases between the germline ends. There are 13 residues in the CDR3. The CDR3 sequence is CASRGRQNSPLHF. CDR3 nucleotide sequence: TGCGCCAGCCGAGGGAGGCAAAATTCACCCCTCCACTTT.

This clone was found once. V gene TRBV19 combines with J gene TRBJ1-2; D is unclear. This CDR3 region has 12 residues. V was trimmed by 9 bases and J by 0 bases, leaving 8 bases between them. Germline CDR1 LNHDA, CDR2 SQIVND (reference sequence). The CDR3, as DNA: TGTGCCAGCAGCAGGACTAACTATGGCTACACCTTC. Its translation is CASSRTNYGYTF.

The chain combines TRBV5-1 with TRBJ2-7; D is undetermined. CDR3 length equals 13 residues. V was clipped by 7 bases and J by 3 bases, with 14 bases between them. CDR1 and CDR2 (germline): SGHRS, YFSETQ. The CDR3 nucleotides are TGCGCCAGCTCTGGGCTGGGGAACTACGAGCAGTACTTC. Translating it yields CASSGLGNYEQYF.

This rearrangement joins TRBV5-1 to TRBJ2-5; TRBD1 aligns across 8 bases. V was clipped by 3 bases and J by 7 bases; unmatched bases: 14. The CDR3 extends over 16 amino acids. Germline CDR1 SGHRS, CDR2 YFSETQ. CDR3 amino acids: CASSSLDRGKIRTQYF. The CDR3 nucleotides are TGCGCCAGCAGCTCCTTAGACAGGGGTAAGATAAGGACCCAGTACTTC. Filled out from reference TRBV5-1 and TRBJ2-5, the complete variable domain reads KAGVTQTPRYLIKTRGQQVTLSCSPISGHRSVSWYQQTPGQGLQFLFEYFSETQRNKGNFPGRFSGRQFSNSRSEMNVSTLELGDSALYLCASSSLDRGKIRTQYFGPGTRLLVL.

CDR3 sequence reads: CASSLEWGLEAFF. The CDR3 DNA reads as TGTGCCAGCAGCTTAGAATGGGGCCTCGAAGCTTTCTTT. The rearrangement links TRBV7-2 to TRBJ1-1; D possibly corresponds to TRBD1 (5 bases). V lost 1 base and J 8 bases, leaving 11 bases between the germline ends. Germline V CDR1 and CDR2: SGHTA, FQGNSA. The length of the CDR3 is 13 residues.

V is TRBV7-3 and J is TRBJ2-3, with a weak D call TRBD2 (7 bases). This CDR3 contains 16 residues. The germline V and J ends were trimmed by 1 base and 5 bases, with 16 bases remaining between them. The germline gives CDR1 SGHTA, CDR2 FQGTGA. CDR3 amino acids: CASSLMAGAEIDTQYF. CDR3 coding DNA: TGTGCCAGCAGCTTAATGGCGGGGGCGGAAATAGATACGCAGTATTTT. Looking up the rest from reference TRBV7-3 and TRBJ2-3 gives the full variable domain: GAGVSQTPSNKVTEKGKYVELRCDPISGHTALYWYRQSLGQGPEFLIYFQGTGAADDSGLPNDRFFAVRPEGSVSTLKIQRTERGDSAVYLCASSLMAGAEIDTQYFGPGTRLTVL.

This clone was recorded once. This chain links TRBV3-1 (or the pseudogene TRBV3-2) with TRBJ1-3, with D hard to call. The V end was cut by 2 bases, the J end by 0 bases, with 11 bases between. CDR3 length: 16 residues. Germline loops: CDR1 LGHDT, CDR2 YNNKEL (reference sequence). The CDR3 coding sequence is TGTGCCAGCAGCCAAAGGTCTGGGCCCTCTGGAAACACCATATATTTT. This gives the protein CASSQRSGPSGNTIYF.

The V and J genes are TRBV5-5 and TRBJ2-5, with D maybe TRBD1 (8 bases). Germline V gene lookup returns CDR1 SGHKS and CDR2 YYEKEE (reference sequence). With 3 bases removed from V and 5 bases from J, the gap between germline ends came to 17 bases. This CDR3 is 15 amino acids long. The CDR3 loop is CASSSSGTGGETQYF. Here the CDR3 DNA reads TGTGCCAGCAGCTCGAGCGGGACAGGAGGGGAGACCCAGTACTTC.

The V and J genes are TRBV5-6 and TRBJ1-2, with unresolved D. The CDR3 length is 17 residues. The germline gives CDR1 SGHDT, CDR2 YYEEEE. The ends were cut back, 4 bases at V and 0 bases at J, with 19 bases in the middle. The CDR3 spells CASSPRLEALANYGYTF. CDR3 DNA sequence: TGTGCCAGCAGCCCGCGATTGGAGGCATTAGCTAACTATGGCTACACCTTC.

The J gene is TRBJ2-1, the V gene TRBV5-1, with D perhaps being TRBD1 or TRBD2 (5 bases each). The CDR3 has 16 residues. CDR1 SGHRS and CDR2 YFSETQ come from the germline V gene. The V end was cut by 0 bases, the J end by 0 bases, with 10 bases between. CDR3 sequence: CASSLVSGTSYNEQFF. For the CDR3, the DNA is TGCGCCAGCAGCTTGGTCTCAGGGACCTCCTACAATGAGCAGTTCTTC.

The chain has TRBV27 and TRBJ1-2, with D perhaps TRBD1 (6 bases). CDR1 MNHEY and CDR2 SMNVEV come from the germline V gene (reference sequence). This CDR3 is 15 amino acids long. Between the trimmed V and J ends, which lost 1 base and 6 bases, there was a span of 15 bases. In nucleotides, the CDR3 is TGTGCCAGCAGTTTATACGCTGGGTCAGGGGATGGCTACACCTTC. Its protein is CASSLYAGSGDGYTF.